A selection of T cell receptor beta chains follows, all from one sample in a study of a mutant IDH1 vaccine in newly diagnosed glioma. These TCRs' antigens remain unknown. TCRdb keeps only in-frame clones here, not all; method: immunoSEQ multiplex PCR. The repertoire holds fewer than 55,000 clones, approximately 64% seen once, with about 4.8% in the top ten. The source material was peripheral blood mononuclear cells (PBMCs), sampled from a glioma patient whose treatment included an IDH1 peptide vaccine. These receptors all come from a man aged 40-49 years with glioma. Some clones in this sample may be carry-over from other donors' samples. The CDR3 runs from the conserved cysteine through the conserved F or W. Each record gives: V gene, clone size, D gene, J gene, CDR3 DNA, CDR3 protein. D genes are given only for firm matches. Size is stated for part of the rows, as once, few or many counts, or as a class when the clone is expanded.

V: TRBV15; size: -; D: -; J: TRBJ2-5; DNA: TGTGCCACCAGCAGAGTCCCCACTGCCGAAGAGACCCAGTACTTC; CDR3: CATSRVPTAEETQYF
V: TRBV5-1; size: few; D: -; J: TRBJ1-4; DNA: TGCGCCAGCAGCTCAATGTCAGGGGCAACTAATGAAAAACTGTTTTTT; CDR3: CASSSMSGATNEKLFF
V: TRBV6-5; size: -; D: TRBD1; J: TRBJ2-7; DNA: TGTGCCAGCAGTTCGCTGGACAGGTACGAGCAGTACTTC; CDR3: CASSSLDRYEQYF
V: TRBV9; size: few; D: TRBD2; J: TRBJ2-5; DNA: TGTGCCAGCAGCGTAGGTGTTAGCGGGGGGTACCAAGAGACCCAGTACTTC; CDR3: CASSVGVSGGYQETQYF
V: TRBV6-6; size: -; D: -; J: TRBJ1-1; DNA: TGTGCCAGCAGTTACAGGGCCCAGGGGATGAACACTGAAGCTTTCTTT; CDR3: CASSYRAQGMNTEAFF
V: TRBV2; size: few; D: TRBD1; J: TRBJ1-1; DNA: TGTGCCAGCAGAAAGGACAGGGGGCGCCTAGAAGCTTTCTTT; CDR3: CASRKDRGRLEAFF
V: TRBV2; size: once; D: -; J: TRBJ1-2; DNA: TGTGCCAGCAGTGCCCTTAGTAGCTGGGGTGGCTACACCTTC; CDR3: CASSALSSWGGYTF
V: TRBV2; size: -; D: TRBD2; J: TRBJ2-5; DNA: TGTGCCAGCAGTTTTGGACTAGCGGGACAAGAGACCCAGTACTTC; CDR3: CASSFGLAGQETQYF
V: TRBV7-2; size: -; D: -; J: TRBJ1-1; DNA: TGTGCCAGCAGCTTAGATGGGTCTGAAGCTTTCTTT; CDR3: CASSLDGSEAFF
V: TRBV5-4; size: -; D: TRBD1; J: TRBJ2-1; DNA: TGTGCCAGCAGCCCCGGGACAGACAATGAGCAGTTCTTC; CDR3: CASSPGTDNEQFF
V: TRBV4-1; size: -; D: -; J: TRBJ1-6; DNA: TGCGCCAGCAGCCGTCAGACGGTCGATAATTCACCCCTCCACTTT; CDR3: CASSRQTVDNSPLHF
V: TRBV5-6; size: -; D: TRBD1; J: TRBJ2-7; DNA: TGTGCCAGCAGCTTGTTGGGACAGGGGACCGAGCAGTACTTC; CDR3: CASSLLGQGTEQYF
V: TRBV6-5; size: -; D: -; J: TRBJ1-1; DNA: TGTGCCAGCAGTTATGTCCCAGGGAACACTGAAGCTTTCTTT; CDR3: CASSYVPGNTEAFF
V: TRBV5-1; size: -; D: TRBD2; J: TRBJ2-2; DNA: TGCGCCAGCAGCTTACGGGGGGCCGGGGAGCTGTTTTTT; CDR3: CASSLRGAGELFF
V: TRBV12-2; size: -; D: -; J: TRBJ2-2; DNA: TGTGCAAGTCGCCCTGGGGACCGTAACACCGGGGAGCTGTTTTTT; CDR3: CASRPGDRNTGELFF
V: TRBV5-4; size: -; D: -; J: TRBJ1-4; DNA: TGTGCCAGCAGCTCGTCCGGGTCCACAAAACTGTTTTTT; CDR3: CASSSSGSTKLFF
V: TRBV27; size: -; D: -; J: TRBJ1-2; DNA: TGTGCCAGCCTTCCCACGGGCGGCTACACCTTC; CDR3: CASLPTGGYTF
V: TRBV27; size: -; D: -; J: TRBJ1-4; DNA: TGTGCCAGCAGACAAACCAATGAAAAACTGTTTTTT; CDR3: CASRQTNEKLFF
V: TRBV6-5; size: -; D: -; J: TRBJ1-5; DNA: TGTGCCAGCAGTTACCAGGGGAATCAGCCCCAGCATTTT; CDR3: CASSYQGNQPQHF
V: TRBV5-1; size: -; D: TRBD2; J: TRBJ2-7; DNA: TGCGCCAGCAGTTTGACGTCTAGCGGGGGTTACGAGCAGTACTTC; CDR3: CASSLTSSGGYEQYF
V: TRBV12-5; size: -; D: TRBD1; J: TRBJ2-7; DNA: TGTGCTAGTGGTTTGGGACAGGGGTTCAACGAGCAGTACTTC; CDR3: CASGLGQGFNEQYF
V: TRBV7-9; size: -; D: TRBD1; J: TRBJ1-1; DNA: TGTGCCAGCAGAAGTGGACAGGGTCTTAACACTGAAGCTTTCTTT; CDR3: CASRSGQGLNTEAFF
V: TRBV27; size: -; D: -; J: TRBJ1-2; DNA: TGTGCCAGCAGGGCCCAGGGAGGAGGCTATGGCTACACCTTC; CDR3: CASRAQGGGYGYTF
V: TRBV5-4; size: -; D: -; J: TRBJ2-3; DNA: TGTGCCAGCCGGAGGGGGGAAGGGGAGTATTTT; CDR3: CASRRGEGEYF
V: TRBV6-4; size: few; D: TRBD2; J: TRBJ2-3; DNA: TGTGCCAGCAGTGACTCACCCGGGGGGAACACAGATACGCAGTATTTT; CDR3: CASSDSPGGNTDTQYF
V: TRBV5-3; size: few; D: -; J: TRBJ1-6; DNA: TGTGCCAGATCGGGGCCGAGTACTTCACCCCTCCACTTT; CDR3: CARSGPSTSPLHF
V: TRBV6-5; size: -; D: TRBD1; J: TRBJ1-5; DNA: TGTGCCAGCAGTTACACAGGGGCCGGGGGTCAGCCCCAGCATTTT; CDR3: CASSYTGAGGQPQHF
V: TRBV6-5; size: -; D: -; J: TRBJ2-7; DNA: TGTGCCAGCAGTTATTCCGGCAGGGCTCGATCCTACGAGCAGTACTTC; CDR3: CASSYSGRARSYEQYF
V: TRBV19; size: few; D: -; J: TRBJ2-7; DNA: TGTGCCAGTACCCACGAGGGCGAGCAGTACTTC; CDR3: CASTHEGEQYF
V: TRBV9; size: -; D: -; J: TRBJ2-4; DNA: TGTGCCAGCAGCGTGAGTCCACTAGCCAAAAACATTCAGTACTTC; CDR3: CASSVSPLAKNIQYF
V: TRBV10-2; size: -; D: TRBD2; J: TRBJ2-7; DNA: TGCGCCAGCAGTCCCGCCACTAGCGGGCGGACCTACGAGCAGTACTTC; CDR3: CASSPATSGRTYEQYF
V: TRBV30; size: -; D: TRBD1; J: TRBJ1-1; DNA: TGTGCCTGGAGCCGGGACAGGGGAACTGAAGCTTTCTTT; CDR3: CAWSRDRGTEAFF
V: TRBV5-1; size: few; D: TRBD1; J: TRBJ1-2; DNA: TGCGCCAGCAGCTTGGCCGACAGGGGGCATGGCTACACCTTC; CDR3: CASSLADRGHGYTF
V: TRBV19; size: -; D: -; J: TRBJ1-4; DNA: TGTGCCAGTAGACGTGAAAAACTGTTTTTT; CDR3: CASRREKLFF
V: TRBV9; size: -; D: TRBD1; J: TRBJ1-1; DNA: TGTGCCAGCAGCGTAGAACCAGGGGGCACTGAAGCTTTCTTT; CDR3: CASSVEPGGTEAFF
V: TRBV7-2; size: once; D: -; J: TRBJ2-1; DNA: TGTGCCAGCAGCCGAGAGACGGGACTTGAGCAGTTCTTC; CDR3: CASSRETGLEQFF
V: TRBV5-6; size: few; D: TRBD2; J: TRBJ2-2; DNA: TGTGCCAGCAGTGACCCGGGACGGACTAGATTGGGCGGGGAGCTGTTTTTT; CDR3: CASSDPGRTRLGGELFF
V: TRBV10-2; size: -; D: -; J: TRBJ1-1; DNA: TGCGCCAGCAGCGGGACAGAAGCTTTCTTT; CDR3: CASSGTEAFF
V: TRBV9; size: -; D: TRBD2; J: TRBJ2-5; DNA: TGTGCCAGCAGCGCGGGACTAGCGGGGGTCACCCAAGAGACCCAGTACTTC; CDR3: CASSAGLAGVTQETQYF
V: TRBV6-6; size: once; D: -; J: TRBJ2-7; DNA: TGTGCCAGCAGTGCGAGACAGCCCTCCTACGAGCAGTACTTC; CDR3: CASSARQPSYEQYF
V: TRBV13; size: few; D: TRBD1; J: TRBJ2-7; DNA: TGTGCCAGCAGCTTTCCCGGGACAGGCTCCTACGAGCAGTACTTC; CDR3: CASSFPGTGSYEQYF
V: TRBV7-3; size: -; D: -; J: TRBJ2-5; DNA: TGTGCCAGCAGCTCCTCGGGGTATTTGGGAGAGACCCAGTACTTC; CDR3: CASSSSGYLGETQYF
V: TRBV7-9; size: -; D: -; J: TRBJ2-3; DNA: TGTGCCAGCAGCTTAGGGTCTTCGCTTGAGGGGGCAGATACGCAGTATTTT; CDR3: CASSLGSSLEGADTQYF